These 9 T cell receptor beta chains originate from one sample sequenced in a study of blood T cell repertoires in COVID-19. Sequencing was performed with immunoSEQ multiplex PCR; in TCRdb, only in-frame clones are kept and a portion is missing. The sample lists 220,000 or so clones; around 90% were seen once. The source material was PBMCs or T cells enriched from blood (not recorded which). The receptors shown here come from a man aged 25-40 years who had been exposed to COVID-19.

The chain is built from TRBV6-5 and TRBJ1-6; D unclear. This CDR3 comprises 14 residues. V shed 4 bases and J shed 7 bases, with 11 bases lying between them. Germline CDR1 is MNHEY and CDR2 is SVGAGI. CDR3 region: CASSWEGLNSPLHF. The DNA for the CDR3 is TGTGCCAGCAGTTGGGAGGGCCTAAATTCACCCCTCCACTTT.

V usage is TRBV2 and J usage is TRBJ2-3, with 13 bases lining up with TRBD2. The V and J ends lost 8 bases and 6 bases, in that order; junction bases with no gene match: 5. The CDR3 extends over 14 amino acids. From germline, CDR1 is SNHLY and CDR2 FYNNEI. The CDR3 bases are TGTGCCAGCCGAGCGACTAGCGGGGGGGATACGCAGTATTTT. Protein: CASRATSGGDTQYF.

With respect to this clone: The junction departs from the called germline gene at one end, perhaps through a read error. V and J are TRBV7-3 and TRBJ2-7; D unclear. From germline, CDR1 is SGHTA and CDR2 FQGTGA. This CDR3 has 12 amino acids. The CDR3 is CASSLKSYEQYF. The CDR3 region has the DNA TGTGCCAGCAGCTTAAAGTCGTACGAGCAATACTTC.

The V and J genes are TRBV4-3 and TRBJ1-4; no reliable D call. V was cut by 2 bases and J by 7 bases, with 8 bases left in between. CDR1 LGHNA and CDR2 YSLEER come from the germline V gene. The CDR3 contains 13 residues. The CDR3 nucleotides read TGCGCCAGCAGCCAATTCTCGTTTGAAAAACTGTTTTTT. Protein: CASSQFSFEKLFF.

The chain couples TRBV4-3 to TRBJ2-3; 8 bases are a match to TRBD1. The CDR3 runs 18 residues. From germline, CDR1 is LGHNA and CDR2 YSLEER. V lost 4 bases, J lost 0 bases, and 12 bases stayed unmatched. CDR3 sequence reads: CASSRTARTGWSTDTQYF. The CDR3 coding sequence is TGCGCCAGCAGCCGGACGGCTAGGACAGGGTGGAGCACAGATACGCAGTATTTT.

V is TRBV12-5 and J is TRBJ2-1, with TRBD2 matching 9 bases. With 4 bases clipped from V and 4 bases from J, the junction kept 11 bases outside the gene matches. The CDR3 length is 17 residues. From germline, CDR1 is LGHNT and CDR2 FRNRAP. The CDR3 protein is CASGSNSGGHGYNEQFF. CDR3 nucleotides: TGTGCTAGTGGTTCGAATAGCGGGGGCCATGGTTACAATGAGCAGTTCTTC.

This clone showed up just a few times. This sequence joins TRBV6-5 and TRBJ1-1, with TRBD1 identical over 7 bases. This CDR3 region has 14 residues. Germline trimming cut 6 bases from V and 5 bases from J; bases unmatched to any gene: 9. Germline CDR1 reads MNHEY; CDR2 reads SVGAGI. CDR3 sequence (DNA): TGTGCCAGCAGACTCGGACAGGCCGTGACTGAAGCTTTCTTT. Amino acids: CASRLGQAVTEAFF.

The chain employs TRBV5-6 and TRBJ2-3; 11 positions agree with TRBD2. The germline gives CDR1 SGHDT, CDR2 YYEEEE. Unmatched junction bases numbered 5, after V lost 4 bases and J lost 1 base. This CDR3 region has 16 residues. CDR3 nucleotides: TGTGCCAGCAGCCTCGGACTAGCGGGCCGCACAGATACGCAGTATTTT. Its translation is CASSLGLAGRTDTQYF.

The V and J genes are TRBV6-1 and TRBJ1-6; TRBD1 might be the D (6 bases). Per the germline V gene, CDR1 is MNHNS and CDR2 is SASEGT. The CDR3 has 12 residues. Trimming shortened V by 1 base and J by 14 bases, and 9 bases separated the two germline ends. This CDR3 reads CASSEGGPTLHF. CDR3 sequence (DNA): TGTGCCAGCAGTGAAGGGGGGCCGACCCTCCACTTT.